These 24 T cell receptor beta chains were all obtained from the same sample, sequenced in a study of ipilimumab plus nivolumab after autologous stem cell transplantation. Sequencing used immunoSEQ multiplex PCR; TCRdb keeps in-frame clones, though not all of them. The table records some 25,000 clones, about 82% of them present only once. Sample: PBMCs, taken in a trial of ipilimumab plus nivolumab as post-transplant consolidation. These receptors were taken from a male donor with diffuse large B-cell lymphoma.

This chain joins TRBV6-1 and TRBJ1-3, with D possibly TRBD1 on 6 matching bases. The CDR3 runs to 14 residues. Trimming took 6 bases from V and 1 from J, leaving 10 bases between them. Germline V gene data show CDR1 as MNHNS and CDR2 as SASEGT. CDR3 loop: CASSWTVSGNTIYF. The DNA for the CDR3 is TGTGCCAGCAGCTGGACAGTTTCTGGAAACACCATATATTTT.

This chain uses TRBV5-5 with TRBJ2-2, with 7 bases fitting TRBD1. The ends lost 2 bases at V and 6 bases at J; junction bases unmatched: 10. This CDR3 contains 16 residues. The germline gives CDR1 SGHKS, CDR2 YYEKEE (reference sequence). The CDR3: CASSFRVQTGPGELFF. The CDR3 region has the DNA TGTGCCAGCAGCTTCCGAGTCCAGACAGGGCCCGGGGAGCTGTTTTTT.

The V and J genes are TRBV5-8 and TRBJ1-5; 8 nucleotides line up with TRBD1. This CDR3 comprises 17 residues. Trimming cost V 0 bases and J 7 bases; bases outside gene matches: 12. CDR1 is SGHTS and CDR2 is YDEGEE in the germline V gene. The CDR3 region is CASSLGRTQGARQPQHF. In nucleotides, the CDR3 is TGTGCCAGCAGCTTGGGAAGAACCCAGGGGGCCCGACAGCCCCAGCATTTT.

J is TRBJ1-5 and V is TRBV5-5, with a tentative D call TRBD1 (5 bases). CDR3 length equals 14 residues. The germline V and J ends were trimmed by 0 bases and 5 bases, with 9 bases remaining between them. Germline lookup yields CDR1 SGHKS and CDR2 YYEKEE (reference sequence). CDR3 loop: CASSLGGLDQPQHF. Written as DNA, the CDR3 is TGTGCCAGCAGCTTGGGGGGGTTGGATCAGCCCCAGCATTTT.

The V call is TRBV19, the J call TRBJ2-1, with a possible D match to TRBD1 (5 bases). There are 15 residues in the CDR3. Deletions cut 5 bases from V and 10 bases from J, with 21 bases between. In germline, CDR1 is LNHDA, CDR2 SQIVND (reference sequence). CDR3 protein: CASSADSYYNVEQFF. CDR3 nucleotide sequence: TGTGCCAGTAGTGCAGACAGCTACTACAATGTAGAGCAGTTCTTC. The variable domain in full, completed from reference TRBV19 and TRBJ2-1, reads DGGITQSPKYLFRKEGQNVTLSCEQNLNHDAMYWYRQDPGQGLRLIYYSQIVNDFQKGDIAEGYSVSREKKESFPLTVTSAQKNPTAFYLCASSADSYYNVEQFFGPGTRLTVL.

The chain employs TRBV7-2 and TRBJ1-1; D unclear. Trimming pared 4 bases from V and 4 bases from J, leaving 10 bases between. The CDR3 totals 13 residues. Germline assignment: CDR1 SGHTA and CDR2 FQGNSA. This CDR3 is CASSYLQSTEAFF. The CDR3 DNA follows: TGTGCCAGCAGCTATCTACAGAGCACTGAAGCTTTCTTT.

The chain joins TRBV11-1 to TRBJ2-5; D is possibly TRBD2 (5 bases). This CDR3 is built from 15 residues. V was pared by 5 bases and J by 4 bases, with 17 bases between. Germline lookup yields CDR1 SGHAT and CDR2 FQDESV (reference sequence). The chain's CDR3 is CASSPNGVLGETQYF. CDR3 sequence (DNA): TGTGCCAGCAGCCCAAACGGGGTATTGGGAGAGACCCAGTACTTC.

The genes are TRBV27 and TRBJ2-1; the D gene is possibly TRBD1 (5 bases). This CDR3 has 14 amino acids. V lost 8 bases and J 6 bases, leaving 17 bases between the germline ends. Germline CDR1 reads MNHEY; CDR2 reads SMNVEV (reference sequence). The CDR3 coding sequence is TGTGCCAGCGGGGCACGCAAACTCCTCAATGAGCAGTTCTTC. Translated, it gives CASGARKLLNEQFF.

CDR3 protein: CASSDGAASPLHF. The CDR3 DNA sequence: TGTGCCAGCAGTGACGGGGCGGCTTCACCCCTCCACTTT. The V and J genes are TRBV6-4 and TRBJ1-6; tentative D call: TRBD1 (5 bases). Looked up from germline, CDR1 is MRHNA and CDR2 is SNTAGT. Between the trimmed V and J ends, which lost 2 bases and 9 bases, there was a span of 8 bases. The CDR3 spans 13 residues.

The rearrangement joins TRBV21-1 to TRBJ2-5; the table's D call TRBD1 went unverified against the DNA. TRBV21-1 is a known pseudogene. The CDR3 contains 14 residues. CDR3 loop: CASSKGQGGETQYF. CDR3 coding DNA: TGTGCCAGCAGCAAAGGGCAGGGTGGAGAGACCCAGTACTTC.

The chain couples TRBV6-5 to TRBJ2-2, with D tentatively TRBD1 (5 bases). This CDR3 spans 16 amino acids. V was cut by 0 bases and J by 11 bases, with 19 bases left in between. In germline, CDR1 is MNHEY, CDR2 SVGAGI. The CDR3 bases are TGTGCCAGCAGTTACTCGGGTCGGCAGGGCATTGGAGAGCTGTTTTTT. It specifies CASSYSGRQGIGELFF.

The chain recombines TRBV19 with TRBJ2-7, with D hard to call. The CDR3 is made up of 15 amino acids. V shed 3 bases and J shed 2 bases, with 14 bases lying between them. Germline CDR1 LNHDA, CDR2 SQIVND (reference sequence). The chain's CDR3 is CASSIGPGKPYEQYF. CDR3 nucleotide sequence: TGTGCCAGTAGTATTGGGCCCGGCAAGCCCTACGAGCAGTACTTC.

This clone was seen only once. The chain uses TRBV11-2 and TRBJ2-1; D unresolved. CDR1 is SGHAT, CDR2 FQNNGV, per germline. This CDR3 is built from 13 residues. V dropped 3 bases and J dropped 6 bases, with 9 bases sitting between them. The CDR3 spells CASSFLGRNEQFF. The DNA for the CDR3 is TGTGCCAGCAGCTTTTTGGGCCGCAATGAGCAGTTCTTC.

CDR3 coding DNA: TGTGCCATCAGGGGGGGACAGGGAAGCTACACCTTC. It specifies CAIRGGQGSYTF. The rearrangement joins TRBV10-3 to TRBJ1-2; 9 bases map to TRBD1. Per the germline V gene, CDR1 is ENHRY and CDR2 is SYGVKD. The length of the CDR3 is 12 residues. The trim removed 6 bases at V and 9 bases at J, leaving 5 bases unmatched.

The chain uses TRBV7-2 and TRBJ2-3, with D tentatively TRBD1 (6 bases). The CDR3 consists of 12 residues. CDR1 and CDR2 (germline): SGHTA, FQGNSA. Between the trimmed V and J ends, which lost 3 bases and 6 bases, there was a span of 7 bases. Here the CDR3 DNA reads TGTGCCAGCAGCTTCCAGGGGGATACGCAGTATTTT. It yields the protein CASSFQGDTQYF.

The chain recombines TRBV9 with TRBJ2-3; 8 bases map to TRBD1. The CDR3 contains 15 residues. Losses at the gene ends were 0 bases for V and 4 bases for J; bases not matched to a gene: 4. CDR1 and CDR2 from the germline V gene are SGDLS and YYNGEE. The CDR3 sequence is CASSVAGGVSDTQYF. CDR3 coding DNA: TGTGCCAGCAGCGTAGCAGGGGGCGTATCAGATACGCAGTATTTT.

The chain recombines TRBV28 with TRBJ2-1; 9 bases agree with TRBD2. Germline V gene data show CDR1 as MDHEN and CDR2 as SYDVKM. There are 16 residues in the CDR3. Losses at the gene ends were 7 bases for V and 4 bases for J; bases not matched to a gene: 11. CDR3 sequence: CASKSGGPRVYNEQFF. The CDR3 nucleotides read TGTGCCAGCAAAAGCGGGGGGCCAAGGGTATACAATGAGCAGTTCTTC.

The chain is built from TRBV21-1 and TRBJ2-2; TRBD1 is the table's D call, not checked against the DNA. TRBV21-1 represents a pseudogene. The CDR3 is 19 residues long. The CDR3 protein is CASSKERPRATGLPGELFF. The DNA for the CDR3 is TGTGCCAGCAGCAAAGAAAGGCCTCGGGCGACAGGCCTCCCCGGGGAGCTGTTTTTT.

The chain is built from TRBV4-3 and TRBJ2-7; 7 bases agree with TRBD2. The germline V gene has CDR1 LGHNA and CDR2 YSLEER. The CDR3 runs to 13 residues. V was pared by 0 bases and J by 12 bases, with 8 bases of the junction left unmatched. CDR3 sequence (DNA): TGCGCCAGCAGCCAAGATCGTGACGGGAGGAGGTACTTC. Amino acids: CASSQDRDGRRYF.

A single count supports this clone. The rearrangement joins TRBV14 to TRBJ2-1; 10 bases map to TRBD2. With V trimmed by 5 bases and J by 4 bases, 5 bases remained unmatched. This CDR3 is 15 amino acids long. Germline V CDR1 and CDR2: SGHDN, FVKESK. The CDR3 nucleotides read TGTGCCAGCAGCACCCGGACTAGCGGTTACAATGAGCAGTTCTTC. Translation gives CASSTRTSGYNEQFF.

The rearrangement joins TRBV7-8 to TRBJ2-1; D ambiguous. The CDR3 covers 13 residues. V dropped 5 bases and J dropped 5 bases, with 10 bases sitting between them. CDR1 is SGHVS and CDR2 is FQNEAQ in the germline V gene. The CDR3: CASSLNYNNEQFF. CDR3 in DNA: TGTGCCAGCAGCCTAAATTATAACAATGAGCAGTTCTTC.

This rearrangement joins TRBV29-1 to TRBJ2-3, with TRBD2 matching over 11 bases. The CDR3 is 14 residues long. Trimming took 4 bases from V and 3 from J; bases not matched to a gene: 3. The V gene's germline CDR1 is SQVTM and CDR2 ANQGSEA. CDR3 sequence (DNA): TGCAGCGTTGCGCCTAGCGGGGGGACAGATACGCAGTATTTT. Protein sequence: CSVAPSGGTDTQYF.

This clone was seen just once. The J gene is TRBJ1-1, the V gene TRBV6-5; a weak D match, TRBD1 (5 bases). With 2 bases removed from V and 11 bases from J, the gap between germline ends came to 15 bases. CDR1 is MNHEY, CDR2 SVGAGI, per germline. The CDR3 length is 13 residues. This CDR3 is CASSYGHLTAAFF. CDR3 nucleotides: TGTGCCAGCAGTTACGGACACCTCACGGCGGCTTTCTTT.

The CDR3 sequence is CASSQEGLGYGYTF. In nucleotides, the CDR3 is TGCGCCAGCAGCCAAGAAGGTCTCGGGTATGGCTACACCTTC. The V gene is TRBV4-1, the J gene TRBJ1-2; D remains ambiguous. CDR3 length equals 14 residues. Per the germline V gene, CDR1 is MGHRA and CDR2 is YSYEKL. Between the trimmed V and J ends, which lost 0 bases and 5 bases, there was a span of 10 bases.